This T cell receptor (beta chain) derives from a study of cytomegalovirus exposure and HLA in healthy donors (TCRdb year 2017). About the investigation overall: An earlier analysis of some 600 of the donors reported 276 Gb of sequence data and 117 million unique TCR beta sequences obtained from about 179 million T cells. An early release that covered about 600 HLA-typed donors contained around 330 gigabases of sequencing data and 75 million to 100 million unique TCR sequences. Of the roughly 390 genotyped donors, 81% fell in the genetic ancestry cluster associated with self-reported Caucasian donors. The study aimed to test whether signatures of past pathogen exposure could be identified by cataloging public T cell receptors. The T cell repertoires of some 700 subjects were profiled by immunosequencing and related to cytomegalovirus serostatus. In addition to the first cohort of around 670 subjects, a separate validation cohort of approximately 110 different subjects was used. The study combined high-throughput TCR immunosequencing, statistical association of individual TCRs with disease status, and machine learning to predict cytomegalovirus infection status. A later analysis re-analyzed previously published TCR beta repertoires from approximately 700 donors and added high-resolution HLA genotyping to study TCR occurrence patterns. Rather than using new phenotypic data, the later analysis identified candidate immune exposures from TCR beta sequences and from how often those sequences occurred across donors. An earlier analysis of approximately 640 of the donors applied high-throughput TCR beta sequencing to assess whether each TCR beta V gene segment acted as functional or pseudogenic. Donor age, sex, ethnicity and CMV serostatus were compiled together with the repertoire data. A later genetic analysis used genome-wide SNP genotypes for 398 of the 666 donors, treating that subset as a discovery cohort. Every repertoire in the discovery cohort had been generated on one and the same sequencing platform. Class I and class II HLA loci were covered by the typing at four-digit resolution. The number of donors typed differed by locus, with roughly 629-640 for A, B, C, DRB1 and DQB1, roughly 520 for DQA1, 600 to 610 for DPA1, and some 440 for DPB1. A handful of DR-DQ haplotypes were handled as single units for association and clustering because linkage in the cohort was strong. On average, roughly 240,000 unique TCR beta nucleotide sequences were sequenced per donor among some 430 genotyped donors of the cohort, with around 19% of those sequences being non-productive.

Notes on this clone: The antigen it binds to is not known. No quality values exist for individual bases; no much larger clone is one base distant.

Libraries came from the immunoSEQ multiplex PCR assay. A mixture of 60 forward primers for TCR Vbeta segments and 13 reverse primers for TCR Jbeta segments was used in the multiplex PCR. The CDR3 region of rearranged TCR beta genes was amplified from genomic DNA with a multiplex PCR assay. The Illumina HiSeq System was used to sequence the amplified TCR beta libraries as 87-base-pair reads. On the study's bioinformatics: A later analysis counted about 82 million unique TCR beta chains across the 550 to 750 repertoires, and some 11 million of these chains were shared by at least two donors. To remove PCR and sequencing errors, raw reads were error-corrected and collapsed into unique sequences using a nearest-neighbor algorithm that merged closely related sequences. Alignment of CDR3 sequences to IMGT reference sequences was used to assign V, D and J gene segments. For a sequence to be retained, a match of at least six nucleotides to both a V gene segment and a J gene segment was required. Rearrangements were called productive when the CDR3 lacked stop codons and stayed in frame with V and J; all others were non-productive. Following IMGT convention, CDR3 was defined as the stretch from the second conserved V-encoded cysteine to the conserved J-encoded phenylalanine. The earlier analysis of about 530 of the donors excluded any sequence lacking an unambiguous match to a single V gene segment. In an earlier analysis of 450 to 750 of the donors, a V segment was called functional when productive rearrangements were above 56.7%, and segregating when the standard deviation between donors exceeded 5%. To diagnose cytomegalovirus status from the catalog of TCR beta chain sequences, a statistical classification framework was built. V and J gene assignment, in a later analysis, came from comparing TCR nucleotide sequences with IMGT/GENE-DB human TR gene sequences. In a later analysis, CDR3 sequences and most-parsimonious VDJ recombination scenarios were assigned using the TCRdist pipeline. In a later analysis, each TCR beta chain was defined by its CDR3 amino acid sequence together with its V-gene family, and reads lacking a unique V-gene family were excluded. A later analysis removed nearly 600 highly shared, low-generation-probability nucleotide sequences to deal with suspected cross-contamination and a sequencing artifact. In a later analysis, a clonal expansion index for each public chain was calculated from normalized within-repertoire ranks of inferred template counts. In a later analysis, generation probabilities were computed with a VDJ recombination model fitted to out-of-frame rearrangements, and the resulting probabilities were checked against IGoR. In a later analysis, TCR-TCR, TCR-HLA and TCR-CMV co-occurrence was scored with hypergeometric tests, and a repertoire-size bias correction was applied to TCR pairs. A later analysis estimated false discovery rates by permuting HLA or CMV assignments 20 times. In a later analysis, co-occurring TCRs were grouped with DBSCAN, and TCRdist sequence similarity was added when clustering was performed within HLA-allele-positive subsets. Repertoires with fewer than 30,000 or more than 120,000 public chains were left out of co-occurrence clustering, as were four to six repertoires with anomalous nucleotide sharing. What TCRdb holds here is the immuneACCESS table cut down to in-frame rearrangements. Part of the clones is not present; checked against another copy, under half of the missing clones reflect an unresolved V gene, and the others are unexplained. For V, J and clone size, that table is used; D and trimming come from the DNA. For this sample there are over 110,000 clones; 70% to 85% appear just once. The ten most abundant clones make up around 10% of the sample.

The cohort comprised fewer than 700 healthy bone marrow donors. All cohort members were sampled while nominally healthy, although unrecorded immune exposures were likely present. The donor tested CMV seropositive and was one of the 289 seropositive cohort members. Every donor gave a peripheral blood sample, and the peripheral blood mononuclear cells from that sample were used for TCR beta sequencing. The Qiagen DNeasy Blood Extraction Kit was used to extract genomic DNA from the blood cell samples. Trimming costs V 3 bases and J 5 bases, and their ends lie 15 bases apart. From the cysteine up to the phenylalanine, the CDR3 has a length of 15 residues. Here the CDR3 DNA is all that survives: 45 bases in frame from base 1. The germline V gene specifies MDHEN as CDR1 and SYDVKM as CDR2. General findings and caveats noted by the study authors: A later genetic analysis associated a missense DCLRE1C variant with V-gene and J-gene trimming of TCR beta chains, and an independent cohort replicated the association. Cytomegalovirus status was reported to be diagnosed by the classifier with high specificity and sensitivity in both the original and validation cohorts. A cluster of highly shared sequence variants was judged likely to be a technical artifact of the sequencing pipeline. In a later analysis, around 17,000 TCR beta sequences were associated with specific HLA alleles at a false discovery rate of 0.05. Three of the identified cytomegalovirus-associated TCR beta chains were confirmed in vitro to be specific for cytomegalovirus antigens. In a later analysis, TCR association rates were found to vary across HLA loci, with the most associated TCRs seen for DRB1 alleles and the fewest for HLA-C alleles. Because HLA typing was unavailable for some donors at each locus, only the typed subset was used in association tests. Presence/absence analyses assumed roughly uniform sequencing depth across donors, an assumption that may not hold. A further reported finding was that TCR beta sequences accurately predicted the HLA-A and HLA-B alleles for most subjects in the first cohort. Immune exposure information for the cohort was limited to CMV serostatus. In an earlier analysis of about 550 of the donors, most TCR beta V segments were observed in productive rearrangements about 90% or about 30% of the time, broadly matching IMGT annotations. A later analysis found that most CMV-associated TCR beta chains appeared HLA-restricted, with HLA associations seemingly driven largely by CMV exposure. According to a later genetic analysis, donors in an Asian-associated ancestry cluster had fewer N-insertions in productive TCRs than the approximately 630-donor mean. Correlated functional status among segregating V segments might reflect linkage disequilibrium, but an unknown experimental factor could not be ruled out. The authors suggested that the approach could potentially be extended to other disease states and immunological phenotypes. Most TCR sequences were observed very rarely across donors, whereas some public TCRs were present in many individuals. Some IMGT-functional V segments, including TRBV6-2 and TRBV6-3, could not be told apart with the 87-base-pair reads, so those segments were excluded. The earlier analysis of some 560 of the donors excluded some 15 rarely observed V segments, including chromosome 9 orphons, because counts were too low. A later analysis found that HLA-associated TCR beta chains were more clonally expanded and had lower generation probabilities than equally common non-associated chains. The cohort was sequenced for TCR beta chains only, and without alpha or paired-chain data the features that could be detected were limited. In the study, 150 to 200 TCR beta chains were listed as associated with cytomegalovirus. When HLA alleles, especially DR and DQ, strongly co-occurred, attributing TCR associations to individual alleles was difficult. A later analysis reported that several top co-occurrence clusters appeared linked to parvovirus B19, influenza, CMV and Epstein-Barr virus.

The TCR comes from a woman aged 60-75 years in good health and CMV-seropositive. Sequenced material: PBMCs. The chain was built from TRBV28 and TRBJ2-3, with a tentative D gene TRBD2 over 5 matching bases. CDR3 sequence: CASSFSGAIGDTQYF. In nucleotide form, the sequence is TGTGCCAGCAGTTTCAGCGGAGCTATAGGAGATACGCAGTATTTT.